This is a list of T cell receptor beta chains from one sample in a study of blood T cell repertoires in COVID-19. Clones were read by immunoSEQ multiplex PCR, and TCRdb kept only the in-frame ones, dropping some. This sample has 200,000 to 300,000 clones; roughly 80% occur once, and the top ten carry 4% to 5%. The sequencing sample was made of peripheral blood. These receptor sequences come from a man aged 55 to 69 with acute or convalescent COVID-19. CDR3s include the opening cysteine and the closing phenylalanine or tryptophan. D genes are given only for firm matches. Rows give clone size only sometimes, using once, few, many, or a class for an expanded clone.

>-|-|TRBV7-3|TRBJ1-1
TGTGCCAGCAGCTCAGACAGGAACACTGAAGCTTTCTTT
CASSSDRNTEAFF
>-|-|TRBV5-5|TRBJ1-3
TGTGCCAGCAGCTTGGAGCACTCTGGAAACACCATATATTTT
CASSLEHSGNTIYF
>-|-|TRBV6-5|TRBJ2-5
TGTGCCAGCAGTTACAGACGACACACTGGGCCAGAGACCCAGTACTTC
CASSYRRHTGPETQYF
>-|-|TRBV24-1|TRBJ2-3
TGTGCCACCAGTGAGCTAGATGCCCCCACAGATACGCAGTATTTT
CATSELDAPTDTQYF
>-|-|TRBV10-3|TRBJ1-1
TGTGCCATCAGTGTACAGGAGGGGTTTCTTGAAGCTTTCTTT
CAISVQEGFLEAFF
>-|-|TRBV18|TRBJ1-5
TGTGCCAGCTCAATCGACAGAAATCAGCCCCAGCATTTT
CASSIDRNQPQHF
>TRBD1|-|TRBV11-2|TRBJ2-7
TGTGCCAGCAGCTTAGAGGGGACAGGGGGATCCTACGAGCAGTACTTC
CASSLEGTGGSYEQYF
>-|-|TRBV2|TRBJ1-4
TGTGCCAGCAGTGAAGGGCAGGCGATGAATGAAAAACTGTTTTTT
CASSEGQAMNEKLFF
>-|-|TRBV9|TRBJ2-4
TGTGCCAGCAGCTTTGGGACTGCAGAGGGCGGGCCCAAAAACATTCAGTACTTC
CASSFGTAEGGPKNIQYF
>TRBD2|-|TRBV10-3|TRBJ2-1
TGTGCCATCAGTGAGGGTGGCGGGGGACTCTCCTACAATGAGCAGTTCTTC
CAISEGGGGLSYNEQFF
>-|-|TRBV19|TRBJ1-3
TGTGCCTCCTCACTGGGCAGCTCTGGAAACACCATATATTTT
CASSLGSSGNTIYF
>-|-|TRBV10-3|TRBJ2-2
TGTGCCATCAGGCGATCGTCGGGTAACACCGGGGAGCTGTTTTTT
CAIRRSSGNTGELFF
>-|-|TRBV12-3/TRBV12-4|TRBJ2-1
TGTGCCAGCAGTTTGAGGGGGAGTTGGTTCTTC
CASSLRGSWFF
>TRBD1|-|TRBV11-1|TRBJ2-5
TGTGCCAGCAGCTTACCGGGACAGGGTTTTGGAGAGACCCAGTACTTC
CASSLPGQGFGETQYF
>TRBD1|-|TRBV5-4|TRBJ1-1
TGTGCCAGCGTGCGACAGGGGGGTGGCACTGAAGCTTTCTTT
CASVRQGGGTEAFF
>-|-|TRBV19|TRBJ2-3
TGTGCCAGTAGTATTTCTAGAGATACGCAGTATTTT
CASSISRDTQYF
>-|-|TRBV18|TRBJ2-5
TGTGCCAGCTCACCTAACTCCGGTTTGCGAGGAGAGACCCAGTACTTC
CASSPNSGLRGETQYF
>TRBD2|-|TRBV28|TRBJ2-3
TGTGCCAGCAGTTTTACTAGCGCCACAGATACGCAGTATTTT
CASSFTSATDTQYF
>-|-|TRBV25-1|TRBJ2-5
TGTGCCAGCAGTGAAGTCCTCCAAGAGACCCAGTACTTC
CASSEVLQETQYF
>-|-|TRBV7-6|TRBJ1-2
TGTGCCAGCAGCGCAGCAGGGTTTGGCTACACCTTC
CASSAAGFGYTF
>TRBD1|-|TRBV27|TRBJ1-2
TGTGCCAGCAGTTCCCGTGGGACAGAAAGTTTCAACTATGGCTACACCTTC
CASSSRGTESFNYGYTF
>-|-|TRBV19|TRBJ1-1
TGTGCCAGGGATGGGGCGGTGAACACTGAAGCTTTCTTT
CARDGAVNTEAFF
>-|-|TRBV18|TRBJ1-2
TGTGCCAGCTCACCGCCAGAGGGAGGGAAGTATGGCTACACCTTC
CASSPPEGGKYGYTF
>TRBD1|once|TRBV7-3|TRBJ2-2
TGTGCCAGCAGCAGTACCATTCGGACAGGAGTGAACACCGGGGAGCTGTTTTTT
CASSSTIRTGVNTGELFF
>TRBD1|-|TRBV7-2|TRBJ1-2
TGTGCCAGCAGCCCCTTGGGGACAGGTGCGAGCTATGGCTACACCTTC
CASSPLGTGASYGYTF
>-|-|TRBV10-3|TRBJ1-5
TGTGCCATCAGTGAAAGGACCGGGGGGATTGGCAATCAGCCCCAGCATTTT
CAISERTGGIGNQPQHF
>-|-|TRBV4-3|TRBJ2-3
TGCGCCAGCAGCCAAGATGAGGGTAATACGCAGTATTTT
CASSQDEGNTQYF
>-|-|TRBV6-5|TRBJ1-2
TGTGCCAGCAGAAGCACAGCGGGCCAGGACCATGGCTACACCTTC
CASRSTAGQDHGYTF
>TRBD2|-|TRBV4-1|TRBJ2-5
TGCGCCAGCAGCCCCCACGCTAGCGGGGGGGCCGCACGGGAGACCCAGTACTTC
CASSPHASGGAARETQYF
>TRBD1|-|TRBV18|TRBJ2-7
TGTGCCAGCTCTTTCGGACAGGGGGGAACGGGCGAGCAGTACTTC
CASSFGQGGTGEQYF
>TRBD1|once|TRBV29-1|TRBJ1-2
TGCAGCGTTGCAAGACAGGGAGAGGATGGCTACACCTTC
CSVARQGEDGYTF
>-|-|TRBV5-4|TRBJ1-1
TGTGCCAGCAGCTTGCCCGGGGACACTGAAGCTTTCTTT
CASSLPGDTEAFF
>TRBD1|-|TRBV4-1|TRBJ2-7
TGCGCCAGCAGCCTCATGAACAGGGGGGACGAGCAGTACTTC
CASSLMNRGDEQYF